This passage covers 4 T cell receptor beta chains from one sample sequenced in a study of T cells after posttransplantation cyclophosphamide. Clones were sequenced by immunoSEQ multiplex PCR, and TCRdb holds only the in-frame ones, with some missing. The sample contains around 490 clones, 89% of which appear only once. Treatment was busulfan-fludarabine conditioning, a marrow graft, and cyclophosphamide on days +3 and +4. The sequencing used CD4+ T cells sorted from blood, collected after allogeneic stem cell transplant with posttransplant cyclophosphamide. These receptors were obtained from a female patient aged 45-60 years who received an allogeneic stem cell transplant from a related donor, was CMV-positive, and had no GVHD. T cells may partly derive from the graft donor.

This clone appeared a single time. The chain has TRBV6-1 and TRBJ2-1; D gene ambiguous. CDR3 length: 13 residues. From germline, CDR1 is MNHNS and CDR2 SASEGT. Trimming took 0 bases from V and 9 from J, leaving 9 bases between them. CDR3 DNA: TGTGCCAGCAGTGAAGCTCTAGAATCTGAGCAGTTCTTC. Its translation is CASSEALESEQFF.

V gene TRBV2 combines with J gene TRBJ1-2; D is possibly TRBD1 (5 bases). Deletions cut 7 bases from V and 1 base from J, with 13 bases between. Germline CDR1 reads SNHLY; CDR2 reads FYNNEI. CDR3 length: 14 residues. The CDR3 region has the DNA TGTGCCAGCACCCAGACAGCTAGTAACTATGGCTACACCTTC. Translating gives CASTQTASNYGYTF.

The chain joins TRBV18 to TRBJ1-1; unclear D gene. The germline gives CDR1 KGHSH, CDR2 LQKENI. The CDR3 loop spans 14 amino acids. Trimming took 6 bases from V and 1 from J, leaving 12 bases between them. CDR3 DNA sequence: TGTGCCAGCTCCCCGGAACGGGGGAACACTGAAGCTTTCTTT. Protein sequence: CASSPERGNTEAFF.

J is TRBJ1-1 and V is TRBV5-1; unclear D gene. Trimming took 5 bases from V and 0 from J, leaving 14 bases between them. This CDR3 contains 15 residues. From germline, CDR1 is SGHRS and CDR2 YFSETQ. The CDR3 sequence is CASSPDSGVNTEAFF. CDR3 nucleotide sequence: TGCGCCAGCAGTCCGGACTCCGGGGTGAACACTGAAGCTTTCTTT. Together with reference TRBV5-1 and TRBJ1-1, the CDR3 gives the full variable domain: KAGVTQTPRYLIKTRGQQVTLSCSPISGHRSVSWYQQTPGQGLQFLFEYFSETQRNKGNFPGRFSGRQFSNSRSEMNVSTLELGDSALYLCASSPDSGVNTEAFFGQGTRLTVV.